This paragraph covers one T cell receptor (beta chain) sequence. What it binds is not known. This record belongs to a study of tumor and adjacent non-tumor tissue in lung cancer. Study-level results: Higher tumor TCR diversity was associated with shorter survival.

TCRbeta libraries were built with three rounds of nested PCR, modified from ARM-PCR. TCRdb fed the multiplex PCR reads into MiXCR, producing one record per CDR3 protein. The profile shows 90,000 to 100,000 distinct CDR3 sequences, 80% of them singletons. RNA was extracted from bulk tissue without any cell sorting. The normal lung tissue was taken more than 3 cm from the tumor edge. The CDR3 loop spans 10 amino acids. The V gene's germline CDR1 is SQVTM and CDR2 ANQGSEA. This TCR came from a man between 60 and 75 years old with small cell lung cancer. The chain couples TRBV29-1 to TRBJ2-1; D not certain. Material for sequencing was distant non-tumor lung tissue. In nucleotides, the CDR3 is TGCATTATTGCAGACTCGCAGCAGTTCTTC. Translating it yields CIIADSQQFF.